Listed here is a single T cell receptor beta chain. An end of the junction does not agree with germline; a read error may underlie this. CDR1 is SQVTM and CDR2 is ANQGSEA in the germline V gene. The CDR3 totals 16 residues. This sample stems from a study of tumor-infiltrating lymphocytes in primary liver carcinoma. RNA and DNA were co-extracted from approximately 20-30 mg of unsorted bulk tissue. Production of TCR beta cDNA used 400 to 600 ng total RNA together with a constant-region primer. Three rounds of nested multiplex PCR with slightly modified ARM-PCR produced TCR beta libraries. Rounds one and two of PCR, each of 10 cycles, were primed with TRBV1-TRBV30 forward primers and a C-beta reverse primer. A single record per CDR3 protein comes from TCRdb applying MiXCR to the multiplex PCR reads. This sample has some 180,000 distinct CDR3 sequences, with around 81% found just once.

The sample consisted of tumor tissue from primary liver carcinoma. The rearrangement uses TRBV29-1 and TRBJ2-7, with D possibly being TRBD1 (5 bases). This sequence was found in a man in his forties with primary liver carcinoma and hepatitis B virus infection. DNA for the CDR3: TGCAGCGTTGAGGTGGGGATAGGGGTCCTCTCCTACGGGCAGTACTTC. Amino acid sequence: CSVEVGIGVLSYGQYF.